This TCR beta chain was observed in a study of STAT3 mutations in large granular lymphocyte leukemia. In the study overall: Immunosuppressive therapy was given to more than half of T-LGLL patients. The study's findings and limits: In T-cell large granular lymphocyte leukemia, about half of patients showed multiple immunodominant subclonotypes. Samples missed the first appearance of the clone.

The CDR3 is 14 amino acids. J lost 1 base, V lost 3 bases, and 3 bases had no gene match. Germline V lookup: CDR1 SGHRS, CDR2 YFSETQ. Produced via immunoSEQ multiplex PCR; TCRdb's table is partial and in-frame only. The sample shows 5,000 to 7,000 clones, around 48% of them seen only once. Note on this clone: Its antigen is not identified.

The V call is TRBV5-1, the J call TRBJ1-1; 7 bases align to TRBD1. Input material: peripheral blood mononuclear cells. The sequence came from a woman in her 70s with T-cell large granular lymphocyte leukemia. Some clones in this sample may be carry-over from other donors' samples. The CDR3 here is CASSWGDRNTEAFF. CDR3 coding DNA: TGCGCCAGCAGCTGGGGGGACAGGAACACTGAAGCTTTCTTT.